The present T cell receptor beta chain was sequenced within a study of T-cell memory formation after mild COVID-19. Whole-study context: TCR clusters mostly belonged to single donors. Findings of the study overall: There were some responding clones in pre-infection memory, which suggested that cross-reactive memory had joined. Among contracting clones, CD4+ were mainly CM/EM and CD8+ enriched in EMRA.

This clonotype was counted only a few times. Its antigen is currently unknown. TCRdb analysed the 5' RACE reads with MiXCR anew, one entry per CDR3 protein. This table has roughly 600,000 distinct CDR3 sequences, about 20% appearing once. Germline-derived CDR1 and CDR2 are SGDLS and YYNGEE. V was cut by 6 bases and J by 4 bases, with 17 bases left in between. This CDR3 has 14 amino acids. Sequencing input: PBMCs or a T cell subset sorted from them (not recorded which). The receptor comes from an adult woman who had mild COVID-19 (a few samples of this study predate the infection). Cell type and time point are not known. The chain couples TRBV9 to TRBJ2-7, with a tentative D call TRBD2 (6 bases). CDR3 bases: TGTGCCAGCACCCCGGGGGATCGGGGGTACGAGCAGTACTTC. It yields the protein CASTPGDRGYEQYF.